Below, one T cell receptor beta chain is given with its context. An end of the junction does not agree with germline; a read error may underlie this. Bulk libraries came from a prior protocol with listed TCR primers. A single record per CDR3 protein comes from TCRdb applying MiXCR to the PCR reads. The table has 400,000 to 600,000 distinct CDR3 sequences, about 26% seen once. The sample is drawn from a study of molecular identifiers for immune sequencing clone quantification. Naive CD8 T cell sorting was performed on the CD8+CD4-CCR7+CD45RA+ phenotype. CDR1 is SGDLS and CDR2 is YYNGEE in the germline V gene. This CDR3 region has 14 residues.

The sequenced material came from naive CD8+ T cells from blood, with Jurkat cell RNA spiked in. Subset specified: FACS-sorted CD8+CD4-CCR7+CD45RA+ naive T cells. The chain links TRBV9 to TRBJ2-7, with D unresolved. The sequence derives from a human donor in good health. Some libraries in this study had Jurkat cell RNA spiked in. The CDR3 sequence is CASSVGSFSYVQYF. In nucleotides, the CDR3 is TGTGCCAGCAGCGTAGGGAGTTTCTCCTACGTGCAGTACTTC.